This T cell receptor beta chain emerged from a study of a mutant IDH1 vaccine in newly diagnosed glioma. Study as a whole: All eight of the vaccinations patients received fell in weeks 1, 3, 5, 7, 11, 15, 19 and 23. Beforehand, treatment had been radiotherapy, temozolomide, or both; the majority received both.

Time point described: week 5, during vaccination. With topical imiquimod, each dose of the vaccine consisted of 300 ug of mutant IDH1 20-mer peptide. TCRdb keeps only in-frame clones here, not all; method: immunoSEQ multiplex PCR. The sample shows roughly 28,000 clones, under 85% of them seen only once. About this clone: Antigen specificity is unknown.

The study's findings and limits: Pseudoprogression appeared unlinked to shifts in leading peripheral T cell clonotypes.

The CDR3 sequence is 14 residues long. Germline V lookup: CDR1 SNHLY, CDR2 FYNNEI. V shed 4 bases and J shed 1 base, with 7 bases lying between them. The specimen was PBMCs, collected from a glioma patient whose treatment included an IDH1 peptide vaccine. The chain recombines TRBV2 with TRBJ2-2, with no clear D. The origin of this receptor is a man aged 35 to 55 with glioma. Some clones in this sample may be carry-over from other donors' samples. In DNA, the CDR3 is TGTGCCAGCAGTGTCAGAGGGAACACCGGGGAGCTGTTTTTT. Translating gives CASSVRGNTGELFF. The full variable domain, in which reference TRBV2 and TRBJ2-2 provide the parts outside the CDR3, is EPEVTQTPSHQVTQMGQEVILRCVPISNHLYFYWYRQILGQKVEFLVSFYNNEISEKSEIFDDQFSVERPDGSNFTLKIRSTKLEDSAMYFCASSVRGNTGELFFGEGSRLTVL.